This T cell receptor (beta chain) was captured by sequencing in a study of blood T cell repertoires in COVID-19. Losses at the gene ends were 2 bases for V and 8 bases for J; bases not matched to a gene: 9. CDR1 is MNHNS, CDR2 SASEGT, per germline. This CDR3 is built from 15 residues. TCRdb's table, derived via immunoSEQ multiplex PCR, lists solely in-frame clones and lacks some. The sample shows fewer than 250,000 clones, around nine tenths of them seen only once. This clone was seen a single time. The J gene is TRBJ1-2, the V gene TRBV6-1; 9 bases agree with TRBD1. Sample: PBMCs or T cells enriched from blood (not recorded which). The receptor was derived from a woman aged 45-65 years with acute COVID-19. CDR3 sequence (DNA): TGTGCCAGCAGTGAACGGTGGGGACAGGGTCGGGGCTACACCTTC. Translating gives CASSERWGQGRGYTF.